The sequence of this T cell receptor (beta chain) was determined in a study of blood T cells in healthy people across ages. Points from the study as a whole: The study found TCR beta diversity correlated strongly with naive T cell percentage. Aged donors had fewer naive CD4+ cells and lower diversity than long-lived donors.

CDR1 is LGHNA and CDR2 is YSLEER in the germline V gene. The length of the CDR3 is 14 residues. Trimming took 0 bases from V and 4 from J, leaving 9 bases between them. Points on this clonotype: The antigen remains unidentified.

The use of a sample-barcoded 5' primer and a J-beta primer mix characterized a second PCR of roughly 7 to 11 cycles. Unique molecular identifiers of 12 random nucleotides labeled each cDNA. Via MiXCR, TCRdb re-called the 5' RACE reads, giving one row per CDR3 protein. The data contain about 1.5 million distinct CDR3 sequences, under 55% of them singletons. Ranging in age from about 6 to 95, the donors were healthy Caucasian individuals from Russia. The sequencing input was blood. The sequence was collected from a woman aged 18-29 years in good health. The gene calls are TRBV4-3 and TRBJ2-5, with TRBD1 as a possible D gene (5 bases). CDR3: CASSQDQGLETQYF. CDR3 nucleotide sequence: TGCGCCAGCAGCCAAGATCAGGGCTTAGAGACCCAGTACTTC.